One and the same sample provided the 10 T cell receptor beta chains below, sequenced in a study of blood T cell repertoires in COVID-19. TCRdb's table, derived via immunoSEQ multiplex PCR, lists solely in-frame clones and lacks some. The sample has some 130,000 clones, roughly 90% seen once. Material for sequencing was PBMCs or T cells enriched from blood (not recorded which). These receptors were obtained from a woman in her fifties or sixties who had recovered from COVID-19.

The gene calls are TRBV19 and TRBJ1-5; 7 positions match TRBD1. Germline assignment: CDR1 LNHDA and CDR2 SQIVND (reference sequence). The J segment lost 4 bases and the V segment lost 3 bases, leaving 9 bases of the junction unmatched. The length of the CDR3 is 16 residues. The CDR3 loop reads CASSIGTEAYNQPQHF. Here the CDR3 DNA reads TGTGCCAGTAGTATTGGGACAGAAGCTTATAATCAGCCCCAGCATTTT.

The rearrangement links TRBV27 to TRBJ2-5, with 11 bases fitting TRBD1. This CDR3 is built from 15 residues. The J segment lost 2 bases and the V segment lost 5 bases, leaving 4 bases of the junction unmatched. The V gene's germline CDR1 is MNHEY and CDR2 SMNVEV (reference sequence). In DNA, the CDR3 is TGTGCCAGCAGTCCGGGACAGGGGGAACAAGAGACCCAGTACTTC. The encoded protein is CASSPGQGEQETQYF.

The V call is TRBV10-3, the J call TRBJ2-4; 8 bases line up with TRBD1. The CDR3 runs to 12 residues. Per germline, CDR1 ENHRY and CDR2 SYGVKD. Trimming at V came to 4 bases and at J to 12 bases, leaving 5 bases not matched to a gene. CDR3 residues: CAISGTGKTQYF. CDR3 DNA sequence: TGTGCCATCAGTGGGACAGGGAAAACTCAGTACTTC.

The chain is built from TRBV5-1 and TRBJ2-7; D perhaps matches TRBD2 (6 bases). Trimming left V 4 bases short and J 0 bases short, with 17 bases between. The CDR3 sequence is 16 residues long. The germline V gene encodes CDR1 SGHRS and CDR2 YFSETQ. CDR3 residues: CASSPGLTILSYEQYF. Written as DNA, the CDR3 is TGCGCCAGCAGCCCGGGACTTACGATTCTCTCCTACGAGCAGTACTTC.

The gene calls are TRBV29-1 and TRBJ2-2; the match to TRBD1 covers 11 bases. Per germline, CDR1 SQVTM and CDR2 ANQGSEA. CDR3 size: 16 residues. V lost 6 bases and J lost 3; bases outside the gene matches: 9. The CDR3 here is CSVGRGQGAYTGELFF. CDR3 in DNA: TGCAGCGTGGGAAGAGGACAGGGGGCATACACCGGGGAGCTGTTTTTT.

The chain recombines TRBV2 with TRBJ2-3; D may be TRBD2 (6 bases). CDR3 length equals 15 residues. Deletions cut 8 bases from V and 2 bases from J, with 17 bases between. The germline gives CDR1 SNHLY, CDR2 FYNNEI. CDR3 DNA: TGTGCCAGCGACTACCCGAGACTAGTCACAGATACGCAGTATTTT. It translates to CASDYPRLVTDTQYF.

CDR3 amino acids: CASSYSTRGGNSPLHF. The CDR3 DNA reads as TGTGCCAGCAGTTACTCGACCAGGGGCGGAAATTCACCCCTCCACTTT. This rearrangement joins TRBV6-5 to TRBJ1-6; the D gene is possibly TRBD1 (6 bases). Deletions cut 0 bases from V and 7 bases from J, with 13 bases between. The CDR3 spans 16 residues. The germline V gene encodes CDR1 MNHEY and CDR2 SVGAGI.

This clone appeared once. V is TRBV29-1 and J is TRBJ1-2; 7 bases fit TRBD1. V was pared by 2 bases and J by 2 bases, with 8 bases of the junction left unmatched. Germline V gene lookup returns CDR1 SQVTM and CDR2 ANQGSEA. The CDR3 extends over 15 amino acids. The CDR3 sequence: CSVEHRQGINYGYTF. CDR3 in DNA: TGCAGCGTTGAACACAGACAGGGTATCAACTATGGCTACACCTTC. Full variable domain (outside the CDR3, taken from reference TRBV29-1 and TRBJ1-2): SAVISQKPSRDICQRGTSLTIQCQVDSQVTMMFWYRQQPGQSLTLIATANQGSEATYESGFVIDKFPISRPNLTFSTLTVSNMSPEDSSIYLCSVEHRQGINYGYTFGSGTRLTVV.

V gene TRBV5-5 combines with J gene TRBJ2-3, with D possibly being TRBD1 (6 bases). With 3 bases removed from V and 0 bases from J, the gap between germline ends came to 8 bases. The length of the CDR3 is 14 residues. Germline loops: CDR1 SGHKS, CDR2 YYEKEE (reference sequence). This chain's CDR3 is CASSSTGSTDTQYF. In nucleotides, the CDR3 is TGTGCCAGCAGCTCGACAGGTAGCACAGATACGCAGTATTTT. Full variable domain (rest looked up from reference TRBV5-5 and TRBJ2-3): DAGVTQSPTHLIKTRGQQVTLRCSPISGHKSVSWYQQVLGQGPQFIFQYYEKEERGRGNFPDRFSARQFPNYSSELNVNALLLGDSALYLCASSSTGSTDTQYFGPGTRLTVL.

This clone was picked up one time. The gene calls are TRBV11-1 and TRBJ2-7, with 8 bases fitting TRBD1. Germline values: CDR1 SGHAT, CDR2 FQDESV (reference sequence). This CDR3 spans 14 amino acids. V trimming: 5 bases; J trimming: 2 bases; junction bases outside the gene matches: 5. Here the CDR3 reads CASSADRGAYEQYF. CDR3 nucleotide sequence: TGTGCCAGCAGCGCCGACAGGGGAGCCTACGAGCAGTACTTC.